This is a list of T cell receptor beta chains from one sample in a study of OX40 agonist ivuxolimab in advanced cancers. Repertoires were generated with immunoSEQ multiplex PCR, while TCRdb's copy carries only in-frame clones and drops some. The repertoire has about 14,000 clones, around 77% of them found once; the top ten carry 13% to 15%. Sequenced material: CD4+ or CD8+ T cells sorted from blood, taken in a trial of the OX40 agonist ivuxolimab. These receptor sequences come from an adult with an advanced solid tumor such as melanoma, head and neck, liver or kidney cancer. Each CDR3 is given with its conserved first and last residue.

v_gene,j_gene,CDR3aa
TRBV27,TRBJ1-1,CASSLWQGNTEAFF
TRBV11-3,TRBJ1-5,CASSPRGGKYSNQPQHF
TRBV29-1,TRBJ2-7,CSGTGANSYEQYF
TRBV5-4,TRBJ1-2,CASSLERGTDYGYTF
TRBV5-6,TRBJ2-6,CASSLGYQFSGANVLTF
TRBV4-1,TRBJ1-5,CASSQDPGTNQPQHF
TRBV20-1,TRBJ2-1,CSARDGAGYVF
TRBV9,TRBJ2-7,CASSSFPGPAWEQYF
TRBV27,TRBJ2-5,CASSAGLSETQYF
TRBV13,TRBJ2-1,CASSLILAGSNEQFF
TRBV11-2,TRBJ2-5,CATRADGQETQYF
TRBV7-3,TRBJ1-2,CASSKTGGSLANYGYTF
TRBV5-8,TRBJ1-1,CASSLGGHAEAFF
TRBV4-1,TRBJ1-2,CASSQDRFGGISGYTF
TRBV6-5,TRBJ1-1,CASKSPGVTEAFF
TRBV6-4,TRBJ2-2,CASSSGGATGELFF
TRBV7-8,TRBJ2-6,CASTLPPEASGANVLTF
TRBV10-3,TRBJ2-7,CAIRAETGSYEQYF
TRBV27,TRBJ1-1,CASSLVAPNTEAFF
TRBV7-6,TRBJ2-5,CASSFQGIETQYF
TRBV5-6,TRBJ1-5,CAGQGNQPQHF
TRBV9,TRBJ1-1,CASSVSGDAEAFF
TRBV11-2,TRBJ2-7,CASSLDRGSYEQYF
TRBV7-9,TRBJ2-7,CASSPRDGNYEQYF
TRBV25-1,TRBJ2-7,CASWAGFSYEQYF
TRBV7-2,TRBJ2-7,CASSLRLGQGHEQYF
TRBV6-6,TRBJ2-7,CASSYSKFDNSYEQYF
TRBV2,TRBJ2-1,CASSDTVGTSGGNEQFF
TRBV19,TRBJ2-7,CASSNGGEQYF
TRBV5-8,TRBJ2-1,CASSLRSGLEQFF
TRBV2,TRBJ2-7,CASSAYEQYF
TRBV5-1,TRBJ2-5,CASSAGRTTETQYF
TRBV4-1,TRBJ2-7,CASSQERIGTSGSHEQYF
TRBV4-2,TRBJ2-2,CASSQGGGANTGELFF
TRBV19,TRBJ1-3,CASSRFGRGLHGNTIYF
TRBV7-9,TRBJ2-3,CASSPAPPRVPDTQYF
TRBV6-4,TRBJ1-3,CASSRDRAIPGNTIYF
TRBV10-2,TRBJ2-1,CASSPTRGQVFYEQFF
TRBV7-7,TRBJ2-1,CASSPQGTNEQFF
TRBV23-1,TRBJ2-7,CASSLDTSGSYEQYF
TRBV9,TRBJ2-1,CASSLDPVGENYNEQFF
TRBV27,TRBJ1-1,CASSFFPQGEAFF
TRBV7-8,TRBJ1-2,CASSGGVLGKGYTF
TRBV6-5,TRBJ2-7,CASSELRGAYEQYF
TRBV9,TRBJ2-7,CASSPGSYEQYF
TRBV2,TRBJ2-7,CASSELAGAFYEQYF
TRBV12-5,TRBJ2-7,CASGLLRTFEQYF
TRBV5-1,TRBJ1-2,CASSPVAGTVAGYTF
TRBV11-2,TRBJ2-7,CASSLVSYEQYF
TRBV27,TRBJ2-1,CATMEVAGANEQFF
TRBV10-3,TRBJ1-1,CAISLTGGEGTEAFF
TRBV19,TRBJ2-1,CASSIWGSGRSNEQFF
TRBV5-4,TRBJ2-3,CASSLDQRGDVDTQYF
TRBV10-3,TRBJ1-2,CAISESGGNLGYGYTF
TRBV5-5,TRBJ2-7,CASSGPGSYEQYF
TRBV13,TRBJ1-4,CASSGGVTNEKLFF
TRBV9,TRBJ2-7,CASSPTPSAGTPPYEQYF
TRBV6-1,TRBJ2-7,CASSDASLYEQYF
TRBV30,TRBJ1-1,CAWSLTGVTEAFF
TRBV7-2,TRBJ1-1,CASSLGAGWGNTEAFF